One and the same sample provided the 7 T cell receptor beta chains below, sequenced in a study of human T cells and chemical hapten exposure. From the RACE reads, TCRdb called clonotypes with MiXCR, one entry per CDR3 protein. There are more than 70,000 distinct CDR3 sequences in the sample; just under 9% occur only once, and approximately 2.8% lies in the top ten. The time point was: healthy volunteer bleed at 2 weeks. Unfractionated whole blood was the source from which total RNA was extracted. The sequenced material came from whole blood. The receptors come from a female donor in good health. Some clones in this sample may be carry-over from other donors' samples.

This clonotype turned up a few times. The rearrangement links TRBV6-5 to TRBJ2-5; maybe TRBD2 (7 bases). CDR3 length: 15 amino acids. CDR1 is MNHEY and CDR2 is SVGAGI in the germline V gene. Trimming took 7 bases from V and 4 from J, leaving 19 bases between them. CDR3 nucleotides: TGTGCCAGCACATCCCCGGGGGGCTTGGGAGAGACCCAGTACTTC. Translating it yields CASTSPGGLGETQYF.

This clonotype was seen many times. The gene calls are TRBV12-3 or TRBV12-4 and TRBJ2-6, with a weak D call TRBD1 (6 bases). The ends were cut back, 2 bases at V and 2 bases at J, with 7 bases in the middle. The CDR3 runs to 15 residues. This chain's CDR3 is CASSLRQAGANVLTF. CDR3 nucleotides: TGTGCCAGCAGTTTAAGACAGGCTGGGGCCAACGTCCTGACTTTC.

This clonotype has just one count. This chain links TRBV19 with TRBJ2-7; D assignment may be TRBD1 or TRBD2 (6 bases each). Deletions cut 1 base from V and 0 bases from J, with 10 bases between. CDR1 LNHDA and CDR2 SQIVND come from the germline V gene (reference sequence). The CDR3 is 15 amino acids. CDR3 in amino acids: CASSIAGAGSYEQYF. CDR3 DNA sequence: TGTGCCAGTAGTATAGCGGGGGCCGGCTCCTACGAGCAGTACTTC.

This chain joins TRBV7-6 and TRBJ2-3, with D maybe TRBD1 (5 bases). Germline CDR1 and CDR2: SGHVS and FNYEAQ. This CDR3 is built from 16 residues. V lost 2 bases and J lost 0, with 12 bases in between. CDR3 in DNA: TGTGCCAGCAGCTTAAGACAGCCACATAGCACAGATACGCAGTATTTT. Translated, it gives CASSLRQPHSTDTQYF.

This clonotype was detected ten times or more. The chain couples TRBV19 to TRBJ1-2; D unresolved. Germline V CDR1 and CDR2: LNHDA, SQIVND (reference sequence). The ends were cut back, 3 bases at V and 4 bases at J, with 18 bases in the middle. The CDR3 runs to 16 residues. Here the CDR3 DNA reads TGTGCCAGTAGTATGTTGTTTCTGGAGGCAGGCTATGGCTACACCTTC. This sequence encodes CASSMLFLEAGYGYTF.

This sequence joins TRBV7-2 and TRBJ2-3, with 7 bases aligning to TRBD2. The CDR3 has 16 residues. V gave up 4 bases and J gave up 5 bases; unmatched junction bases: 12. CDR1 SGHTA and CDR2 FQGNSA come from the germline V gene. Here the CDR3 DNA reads TGTGCCAGCAGCTCGGCGGGAGTGGTTACAGGAGATACGCAGTATTTT. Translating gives CASSSAGVVTGDTQYF.

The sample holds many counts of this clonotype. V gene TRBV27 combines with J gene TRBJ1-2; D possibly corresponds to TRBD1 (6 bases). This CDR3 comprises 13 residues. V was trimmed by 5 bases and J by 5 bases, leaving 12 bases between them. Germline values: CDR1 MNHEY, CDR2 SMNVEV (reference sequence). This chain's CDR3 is CASSPDRSYGYTF. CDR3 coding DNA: TGTGCCAGCAGTCCGGACAGATCATATGGCTACACCTTC.